This passage covers 13 T cell receptor beta chains from one sample sequenced in a study of long-term antiretroviral therapy in people with HIV. Survey-level resolution applied to immunoSEQ assay v3.0. Here immunoSEQ multiplex PCR was the method, and the copy in TCRdb shows in-frame clones only, minus some. The sample yields under 20,000 clones, about four fifths seen once. The sequences come from unsorted PBMCs, collected at the start of antiretroviral therapy, before treatment. These receptors were collected from a young man with HIV.

This chain links TRBV28 with TRBJ2-2; D unclear. From germline, CDR1 is MDHEN and CDR2 SYDVKM. This CDR3 is built from 15 residues. The V gene lost 8 bases and the J gene lost 2 bases, with 15 bases spanning the gap. CDR3 sequence (DNA): TGTGCCAGCCAACATCACGTCCCCAACACCGGGGAGCTGTTTTTT. Its translation: CASQHHVPNTGELFF.

This sequence joins TRBV28 and TRBJ2-1; 8 nucleotides agree with TRBD2. This CDR3 region has 16 residues. CDR1 is MDHEN and CDR2 is SYDVKM in the germline V gene. V trimming: 6 bases; J trimming: 3 bases; junction bases outside the gene matches: 10. The CDR3 sequence is CASRGRPGGFYNEQFF. The CDR3 region has the DNA TGTGCCAGCAGGGGGCGTCCGGGAGGGTTCTACAATGAGCAGTTCTTC.

V gene TRBV5-1 combines with J gene TRBJ2-1; D perhaps matches TRBD2 (5 bases). Trimming shortened V by 6 bases and J by 7 bases, and 8 bases separated the two germline ends. Germline V CDR1 and CDR2: SGHRS, YFSETQ. The CDR3 spans 11 residues. Here the CDR3 reads CASTRVNEQFF. In nucleotides, the CDR3 is TGCGCCAGCACGCGGGTTAATGAGCAGTTCTTC.

In this sample, this clone turned up once. The chain carries TRBV29-1 and TRBJ1-1; D is unresolved. V was trimmed by 5 bases and J by 2 bases, leaving 3 bases between them. This CDR3 comprises 10 residues. CDR1 is SQVTM and CDR2 is ANQGSEA in the germline V gene. The CDR3 loop reads CSVFNTEAFF. CDR3 coding DNA: TGCAGCGTTTTTAACACTGAAGCTTTCTTT.

This chain connects TRBV5-5 to TRBJ1-2, with TRBD1 identical over 7 bases. Trimming took 4 bases from V and 8 from J; bases not matched to a gene: 17. CDR1 and CDR2 from the germline V gene are SGHKS and YYEKEE (reference sequence). The CDR3 has 16 amino acids. The CDR3: CASSQRQGLNGRGYTF. CDR3 bases: TGTGCCAGCAGCCAACGACAGGGCCTCAACGGTCGCGGCTACACCTTC.

This chain uses TRBV6-5 with TRBJ2-7; TRBD2 might be the D (6 bases). Trimming cost V 6 bases and J 5 bases, with 17 bases left between them. The CDR3 has 14 amino acids. Germline CDR1 MNHEY, CDR2 SVGAGI. DNA for the CDR3: TGTGCCAGCAGCCCGACGCGGGGTTTCAACGAGCAGTACTTC. The encoded protein is CASSPTRGFNEQYF.

The chain links TRBV30 to TRBJ1-1; D may be TRBD1 (6 bases). V shed 0 bases and J shed 11 bases, with 10 bases lying between them. Germline V lookup: CDR1 GTSNPN, CDR2 SVGIG (reference sequence). The CDR3 is 11 residues long. CDR3 coding DNA: TGTGCCTGGAGTGTGTACAGGGAGGCTTTCTTT. The encoded protein is CAWSVYREAFF.

This chain joins TRBV4-3 and TRBJ2-1; a possible D gene is TRBD2 (5 bases). The CDR3 totals 14 residues. V was cut by 4 bases and J by 3 bases, with 10 bases left in between. Germline loops: CDR1 LGHNA, CDR2 YSLEER. The CDR3 loop reads CASSPGLFYNEQFF. The DNA for the CDR3 is TGCGCCAGCAGCCCCGGACTTTTCTACAATGAGCAGTTCTTC.

This clone is large in the sample. The CDR3 DNA reads TGTGCCAGTAGTAGCCGGGACAGCCCTAATGAAAAACTGTTTTTT. Translating gives CASSSRDSPNEKLFF. This chain uses TRBV19 with TRBJ1-4, with 7 bases aligning to TRBD1. Germline loops: CDR1 LNHDA, CDR2 SQIVND (reference sequence). The CDR3 runs 15 residues. V dropped 4 bases and J dropped 3; count of bases not matched to a gene: 5.

The chain links TRBV25-1 to TRBJ2-7; TRBD1 is a possible D gene (6 bases). Germline CDR1 reads MGHDK; CDR2 reads SYGVNS. The CDR3 extends over 15 amino acids. Trimming left V 5 bases short and J 7 bases short, with 21 bases between. The CDR3 loop is CASSPSTPQGWEQYF. The CDR3 nucleotides are TGTGCCAGCAGTCCCTCCACCCCACAGGGTTGGGAGCAGTACTTC.

This chain uses TRBV5-1 with TRBJ2-1, with D possibly being TRBD1 (5 bases). The CDR3 contains 13 residues. The V and J ends lost 9 bases and 0 bases respectively, with 10 bases between them. CDR1 SGHRS and CDR2 YFSETQ come from the germline V gene. DNA for the CDR3: TGCGCCACCGCAAGGGGCTCCTACAATGAGCAGTTCTTC. Its translation is CATARGSYNEQFF.

The chain employs TRBV28 and TRBJ1-5; 7 positions match TRBD1. The germline V gene has CDR1 MDHEN and CDR2 SYDVKM. There are 13 residues in the CDR3. The V and J ends lost 6 bases and 6 bases, in that order; junction bases with no gene match: 5. DNA of the CDR3: TGTGCCAGCAGCCAGGGACAGTTTCAGCCCCAGCATTTT. This encodes CASSQGQFQPQHF.

Only one count was recorded for this clone. This chain links TRBV2 with TRBJ1-1; D might be TRBD1 (6 bases). V shed 0 bases and J shed 10 bases, with 15 bases lying between them. CDR1 is SNHLY and CDR2 is FYNNEI in the germline V gene. The CDR3 contains 14 residues. The CDR3 DNA follows: TGTGCCAGCAGTGAAGCACCCACAGGGATCGGAGCTTTCTTT. It translates to CASSEAPTGIGAFF.